The next 9 T cell receptor beta chains were all read from a single sample in a study of blood T cell repertoires in COVID-19. The protocol was immunoSEQ multiplex PCR, while the TCRdb copy is restricted to in-frame clones and leaves out a portion. The sample has roughly 200,000 clones, 80% to 90% seen once. Sequencing was performed on peripheral blood. All receptors derive from a human donor in a cohort sampled during active COVID-19.

The chain couples TRBV3-1 (or the pseudogene TRBV3-2) to TRBJ2-1; TRBD1 is a possible D gene (6 bases). The CDR3 has 13 amino acids. V lost 1 base and J 10 bases, leaving 11 bases between the germline ends. Germline CDR1 and CDR2: LGHDT and YNNKEL (reference sequence). DNA for the CDR3: TGTGCCAGCAGCCAAGCGCCAACAGGGGAGCAGTTCTTC. Amino acid sequence: CASSQAPTGEQFF.

The V gene is TRBV27, the J gene TRBJ2-3; 12 nucleotides align to TRBD1. V lost 5 bases, J lost 4 bases, and 10 bases stayed unmatched. Germline V lookup: CDR1 MNHEY, CDR2 SMNVEV (reference sequence). CDR3 length: 17 residues. CDR3 nucleotide sequence: TGTGCCAGCAGTCTAAATTGGGGACAGGGGGCGTCAGATACGCAGTATTTT. Amino acid sequence: CASSLNWGQGASDTQYF.

This chain joins TRBV2 and TRBJ1-6; maybe TRBD1 (5 bases). Trimming stripped 2 bases from V and 9 bases from J, with 11 bases between. Germline CDR1 and CDR2: SNHLY and FYNNEI. CDR3 length: 14 amino acids. Here the CDR3 reads CASSEPGRVSPLHF. The CDR3, as DNA: TGTGCCAGCAGTGAACCGGGCAGGGTTTCACCCCTCCACTTT.

V is TRBV27 and J is TRBJ1-1, with D possibly matching TRBD1 (5 bases). This CDR3 region has 13 residues. With 3 bases removed from V and 2 bases from J, the gap between germline ends came to 7 bases. Germline-derived CDR1 and CDR2 are MNHEY and SMNVEV (reference sequence). The CDR3 region has the DNA TGTGCCAGCAGTTTTCAGGGTAACACTGAAGCTTTCTTT. Translated: CASSFQGNTEAFF.

This chain links TRBV7-8 with TRBJ2-1; D is ambiguous. Germline CDR1 reads SGHVS; CDR2 reads FQNEAQ. V was trimmed by 4 bases and J by 2 bases, leaving 6 bases between them. The CDR3 runs 13 residues. CDR3 protein: CASSYLTYNEQFF. Here the CDR3 DNA reads TGTGCCAGCAGCTACTTAACCTACAATGAGCAGTTCTTC.

This sequence joins TRBV7-8 and TRBJ1-5; TRBD1 is a possible D gene (6 bases). Trimming removed 3 bases at V and 1 base at J, with 13 bases between. The CDR3 is made up of 16 amino acids. Looked up from germline, CDR1 is SGHVS and CDR2 is FQNEAQ. The CDR3 is CASSFLPQGSNQPQHF. The CDR3 nucleotides are TGTGCCAGCAGCTTCTTACCCCAGGGGAGCAATCAGCCCCAGCATTTT. The whole variable domain, filled in from reference TRBV7-8 and TRBJ1-5, reads GAGVSQSPRYKVAKRGQDVALRCDPISGHVSLFWYQQALGQGPEFLTYFQNEAQLDKSGLPSDRFFAERPEGSVSTLKIQRTQQEDSAVYLCASSFLPQGSNQPQHFGDGTRLSIL.

This chain joins TRBV28 and TRBJ1-1, with 7 bases that match TRBD1. The ends lost 5 bases at V and 7 bases at J; junction bases unmatched: 16. CDR1 is MDHEN and CDR2 is SYDVKM in the germline V gene. This CDR3 has 16 residues. The CDR3 DNA sequence: TGTGCCAGCAGTAAATTCCTTCTCGGGACAGCAGATGAAGCTTTCTTT. Amino acids: CASSKFLLGTADEAFF.

The chain uses TRBV12-3 or TRBV12-4 and TRBJ1-1; 8 bases line up with TRBD1. This CDR3 has 13 amino acids. The trim removed 6 bases at V and 6 bases at J, leaving 6 bases unmatched. In DNA, the CDR3 is TGTGCCAGCAGATTACAGGGGGTTCCTGAAGCTTTCTTT. Its translation is CASRLQGVPEAFF.

The chain has TRBV28 and TRBJ1-2; D perhaps matches TRBD1 (6 bases). V was shortened by 4 bases and J by 4 bases, with 22 bases between the two germline ends. From germline, CDR1 is MDHEN and CDR2 SYDVKM. This CDR3 is built from 17 residues. The CDR3 here is CASSSGHGGPGTYGYTF. The CDR3 coding sequence is TGTGCCAGCAGTTCGGGTCACGGGGGGCCAGGTACCTATGGCTACACCTTC.